This T cell receptor beta chain is drawn from a study of cytomegalovirus exposure and HLA in healthy donors. Across the whole study: As an earlier analysis found, 180 million or so T cells yielded approximately 100 million unique TCR beta sequences.

As concerns this clone: As yet, its antigen is unknown.

Study-level results: Later work showed greater clonal expansion in HLA-associated TCR beta chains than in equally common others. A reported reduction in N-insertions relative to the approximately 690-donor mean was seen in an Asian-associated ancestry cluster in a later analysis.

The CDR3 runs 14 residues. Germline-derived CDR1 and CDR2 are SEHNR and FQNEAQ (reference sequence). V was trimmed by 6 bases and J by 0 bases, leaving 9 bases between them. The PCR was carried out with 60 Vbeta primers and 13 Jbeta primers. Data came from immunoSEQ multiplex PCR; TCRdb stores just in-frame clones and leaves some out. Here the sample spans roughly 99,000 clones, over 70% being singletons. The specimen was PBMCs. This TCR came from a man aged 30 to 45 in good health and CMV-seronegative. The V call is TRBV7-9, the J call TRBJ1-3; D is uncertain. The CDR3 nucleotides are TGTGCCAGCAGAGGGAGCGGCTCTGGAAACACCATATATTTT. Translating gives CASRGSGSGNTIYF.